The entry below gives a single T cell receptor beta chain sequence along with its context. What antigen it recognizes has not been identified. No base quality information exists; no much larger clone differs at one position. TCRdb names Illumina HiSeq 1500 as the instrument used. TCRdb reworked the public reads: Q25 trimming with fastp, MiXCR clone assembly, productive beta chains retained. Rows with a matching CDR3 protein are joined into one entry that keeps the most common DNA and genes. This sample lists almost 500,000 distinct CDR3 sequences; roughly 12% were detected once. The top ten clones comprise 10% of the sample. This sample was taken from a study of T cell repertoires in cytomegalovirus infection (dated by TCRdb to between 2018 and 2021). Turning to the overall study: Because public TCR beta signatures pointed to carriage of CMV infection together with the matching HLA type, the HLA type of each donor mattered for the analysis. General findings and caveats noted by the study authors: The ex vivo response was dominated by HLA-C-restricted CMV-specific TCR beta clonotypes, which also provided the single most frequent clonotype in two of eight donors. In both this cohort and an independent cohort of 350 or so donors, the cumulative frequency of public TCR beta family members distinguished carriers of CMV infection plus the relevant HLA type.

V loses 4 bases at its end and J loses 4 bases; junction bases beyond the gene matches: 6. CDR3 length: 14 amino acids, cysteine to phenylalanine. Only the CDR3 DNA stays, 42 bases, in frame from base 1. CDR1 and CDR2 are read off the germline V gene as SGHDN and FVKESK. The receptor comes from a human donor in good health (CMV status not recorded). Some clones in this sample may be carry-over from other donors' samples. The material sequenced was PBMCs. The chain was built from TRBV14 and TRBJ2-5, with TRBD2 identical over 7 junction bases. CDR3 protein: CASSRLTGGETQYF. At the DNA level, the sequence is TGTGCCAGCAGCCGCCTGACGGGGGGAGAGACCCAGTACTTC.